This TCR beta chain was captured in a study of blood T cells in healthy people across ages. With respect to this clonotype: Its antigen remains unidentified.

The V gene end was trimmed by 4 bases and the J gene end by 0 bases; junction bases not matched to a gene: 3. The V gene's germline CDR1 is DFQATT and CDR2 SNEGSKA (reference sequence). The CDR3 is 13 residues long. A second PCR of about 7 to 11 cycles used a sample-barcoded 5' primer and a J-beta primer mix. TCRdb re-called the 5' RACE reads with MiXCR, one entry per CDR3 protein. Found here are 800,000 to 900,000 distinct CDR3 sequences, around 68% of them singletons; the top ten hold 28%. Study-level findings and limits: Per million T cells, TCR beta diversity dropped about linearly as age rose. It was the long-lived donors that had more naive CD4+ cells and higher diversity than aged donors.

This TCR derives from a man aged 25 to 45 in good health. The J gene is TRBJ2-7, the V gene TRBV20-1, with 7 bases identical to TRBD1. Material: blood. CDR3 region: CSATRDSSYEQYF. DNA of the CDR3: TGCAGTGCTACCCGGGACAGCTCCTACGAGCAGTACTTC.